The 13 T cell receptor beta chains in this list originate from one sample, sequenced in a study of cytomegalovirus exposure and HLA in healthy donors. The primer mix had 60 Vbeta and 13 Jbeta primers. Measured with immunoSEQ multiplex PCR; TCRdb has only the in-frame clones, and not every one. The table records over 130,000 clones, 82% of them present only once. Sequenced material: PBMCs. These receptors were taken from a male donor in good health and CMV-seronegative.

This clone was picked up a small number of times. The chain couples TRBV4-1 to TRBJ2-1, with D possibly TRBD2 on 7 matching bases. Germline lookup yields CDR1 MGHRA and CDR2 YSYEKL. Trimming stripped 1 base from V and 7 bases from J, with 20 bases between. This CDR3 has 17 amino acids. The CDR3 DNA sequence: TGCGCCAGCAGCCAAGCGCCTGGGGGGGTCGGGACAAATGAGCAGTTCTTC. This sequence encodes CASSQAPGGVGTNEQFF.

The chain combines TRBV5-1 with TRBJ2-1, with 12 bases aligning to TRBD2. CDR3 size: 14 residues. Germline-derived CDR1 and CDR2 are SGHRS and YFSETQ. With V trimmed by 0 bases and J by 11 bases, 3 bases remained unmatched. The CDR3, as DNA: TGCGCCAGCAGCTTGGAGACTAGCGGGAGAAAGCAGTTCTTC. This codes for CASSLETSGRKQFF.

CDR3 in DNA: TGTGCCACCAGCAGTGGGGAGGCCCCGTCCTACAATGAGCAGTTCTTC. It specifies CATSSGEAPSYNEQFF. V is TRBV15 and J is TRBJ2-1, with a possible D match to TRBD2 (6 bases). Trimming removed 3 bases at V and 1 base at J, with 13 bases between. This CDR3 is built from 16 residues. Germline V gene data show CDR1 as LNHNV and CDR2 as YYDKDF (reference sequence).

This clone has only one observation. CDR3 region: CASSPLGPIGEKLFF. The CDR3 region has the DNA TGTGCCAGCTCGCCGCTGGGCCCGATAGGTGAAAAACTGTTTTTT. J is TRBJ1-4 and V is TRBV18; no firm D call. V was pared by 6 bases and J by 7 bases, with 18 bases between. Per the germline V gene, CDR1 is KGHSH and CDR2 is LQKENI. This CDR3 has 15 amino acids.

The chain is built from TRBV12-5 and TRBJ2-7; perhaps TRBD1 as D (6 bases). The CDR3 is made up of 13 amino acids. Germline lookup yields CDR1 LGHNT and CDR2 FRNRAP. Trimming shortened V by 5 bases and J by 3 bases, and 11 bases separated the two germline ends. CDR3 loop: CASGQGWFYEQYF. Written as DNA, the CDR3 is TGTGCTAGTGGTCAGGGGTGGTTCTACGAGCAGTACTTC.

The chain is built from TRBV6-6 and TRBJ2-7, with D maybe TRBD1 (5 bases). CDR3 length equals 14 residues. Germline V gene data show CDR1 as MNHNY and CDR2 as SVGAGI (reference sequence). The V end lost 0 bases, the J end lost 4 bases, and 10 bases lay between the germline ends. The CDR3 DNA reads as TGTGCCAGCAGTTACTCTGCAGGGTTGTACGAGCAGTACTTC. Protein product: CASSYSAGLYEQYF.

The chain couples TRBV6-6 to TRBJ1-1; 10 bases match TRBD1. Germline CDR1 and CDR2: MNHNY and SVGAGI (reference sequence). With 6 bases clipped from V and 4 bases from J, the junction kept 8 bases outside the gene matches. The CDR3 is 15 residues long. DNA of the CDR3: TGTGCCAGCAGGACGGGACAGGGGATGGGCACTGAAGCTTTCTTT. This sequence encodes CASRTGQGMGTEAFF.

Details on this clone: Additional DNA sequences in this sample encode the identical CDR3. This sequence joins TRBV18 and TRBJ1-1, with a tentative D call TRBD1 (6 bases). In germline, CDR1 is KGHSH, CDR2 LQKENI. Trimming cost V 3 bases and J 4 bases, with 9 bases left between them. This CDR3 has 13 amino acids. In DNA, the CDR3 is TGTGCCAGCTCACCCCCAGGGGCCACTGAAGCTTTCTTT. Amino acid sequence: CASSPPGATEAFF.

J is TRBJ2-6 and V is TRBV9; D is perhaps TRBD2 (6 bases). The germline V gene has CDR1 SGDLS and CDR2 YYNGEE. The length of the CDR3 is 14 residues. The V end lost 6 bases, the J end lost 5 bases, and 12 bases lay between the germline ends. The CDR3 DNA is TGTGCCAGCACCGACGGGACTTGGGCCAACGTCCTGACTTTC. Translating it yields CASTDGTWANVLTF. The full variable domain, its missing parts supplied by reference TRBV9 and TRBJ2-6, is DSGVTQTPKHLITATGQRVTLRCSPRSGDLSVYWYQQSLDQGLQFLIQYYNGEERAKGNILERFSAQQFPDLHSELNLSSLELGDSALYFCASTDGTWANVLTFGAGSRLTVL.

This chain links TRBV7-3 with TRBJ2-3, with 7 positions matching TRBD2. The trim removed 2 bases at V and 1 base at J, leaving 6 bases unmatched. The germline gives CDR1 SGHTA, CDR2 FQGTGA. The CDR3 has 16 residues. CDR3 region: CASSLVAGVGTDTQYF. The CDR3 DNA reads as TGTGCCAGCAGCTTAGTAGCGGGTGTGGGCACAGATACGCAGTATTTT.

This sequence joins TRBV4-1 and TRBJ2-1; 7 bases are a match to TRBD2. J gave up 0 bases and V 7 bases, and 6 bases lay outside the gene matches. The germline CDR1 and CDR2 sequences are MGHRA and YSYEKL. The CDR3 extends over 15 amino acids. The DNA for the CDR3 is TGCGCCAGCAAACTAGCGACCAGCTCCTACAATGAGCAGTTCTTC. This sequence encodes CASKLATSSYNEQFF.

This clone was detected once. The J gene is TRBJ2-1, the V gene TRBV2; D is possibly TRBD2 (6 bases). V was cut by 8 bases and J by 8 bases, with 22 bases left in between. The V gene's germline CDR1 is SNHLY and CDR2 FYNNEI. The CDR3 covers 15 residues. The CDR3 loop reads CASQRSQEGNDEQFF. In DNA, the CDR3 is TGTGCCAGCCAGCGGTCACAGGAGGGAAATGATGAGCAGTTCTTC.

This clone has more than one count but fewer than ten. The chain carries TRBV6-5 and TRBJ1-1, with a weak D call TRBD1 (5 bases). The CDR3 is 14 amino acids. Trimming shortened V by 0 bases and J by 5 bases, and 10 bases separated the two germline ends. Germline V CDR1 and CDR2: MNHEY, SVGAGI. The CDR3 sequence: CASSYSGGRTEAFF. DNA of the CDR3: TGTGCCAGCAGTTACTCGGGGGGTCGGACTGAAGCTTTCTTT.